This is a list of T cell receptor beta chains from one sample in a study of vaccination and CD4 T cells after COVID-19. TCRdb re-derived calls from the PCR reads in MiXCR, one entry per CDR3 protein. The data contain some 15,000 distinct CDR3 sequences, 73% of them singletons. No antigen is known for these receptors. The source material was CD4+ T cells from blood, cultured in vitro. The origin of the receptors is a human donor who had recovered from COVID-19. CDR3s include the opening cysteine and the closing phenylalanine or tryptophan. Each record gives: D gene, J gene, V gene, clone size, CDR3 protein, CDR3 DNA. The D gene is left open where the match is weak. Rows give clone size only sometimes, using once, few, many, or a class for an expanded clone.

TRBD2,TRBJ2-5,TRBV20-1,few,CSALTSGRFETQYF,TGCAGTGCTCTGACTAGCGGGAGATTCGAGACCCAGTACTTC
.,TRBJ1-5,TRBV3-1,.,CASSQEKSNQPQHF,TGTGCCAGCAGCCAAGAGAAGAGCAATCAGCCCCAGCATTTT
.,TRBJ2-7,TRBV24-1,.,CATSDAGQGDFEQYF,TGTGCCACCAGTGATGCTGGGCAGGGGGACTTCGAGCAGTACTTC
.,TRBJ1-2,TRBV19,.,CASSIEWARGNYGYTF,TGTGCCAGTAGTATAGAATGGGCCAGGGGTAACTATGGCTACACCTTC
.,TRBJ2-5,TRBV6-1,.,CASSVTGLRETQYF,TGTGCCAGCAGTGTTACCGGGTTACGGGAGACCCAGTACTTC
.,TRBJ2-7,TRBV7-9,.,CASSFLGSYEQYF,TGTGCCAGCAGCTTCCTAGGGTCCTACGAGCAGTACTTC
TRBD2,TRBJ2-3,TRBV20-1,.,CSASLLAGTGVSDTQYF,TGCAGTGCTAGTTTGCTAGCGGGAACCGGGGTTTCAGATACGCAGTATTTT
TRBD2,TRBJ2-3,TRBV7-2,.,CASSFSGLAPGDTQYF,TGTGCCAGCAGCTTCTCCGGACTAGCGCCTGGAGATACGCAGTATTTT
TRBD2,TRBJ2-7,TRBV20-1,.,CSASNILAGVGEQYF,TGCAGTGCTAGCAACATACTAGCGGGAGTTGGCGAGCAGTACTTC
.,TRBJ1-5,TRBV6-5,few,CASSYSASSNQPQHF,TGTGCCAGCAGTTACAGTGCCAGCAGCAATCAGCCCCAGCATTTT
TRBD1,TRBJ1-1,TRBV19,.,CASTRWDRNTEAFF,TGTGCCAGTACCCGATGGGACAGGAACACTGAAGCTTTCTTT
TRBD1,TRBJ1-1,TRBV6-1,.,CASRESRDRNTEAFF,TGTGCCAGCAGGGAGAGCAGGGACAGGAACACTGAAGCTTTCTTT
.,TRBJ1-2,TRBV6-4,few,CASSPDGAPYYGYTF,TGTGCCAGCAGTCCCGACGGCGCTCCGTACTATGGCTACACCTTC
TRBD2,TRBJ2-4,TRBV10-1,.,CASSEGLESNIQYF,TGCGCCAGCAGTGAGGGACTAGAGTCAAACATTCAGTACTTC
.,TRBJ1-5,TRBV28,.,CASSTLSNQPQHF,TGTGCCAGCAGTACCCTTAGCAATCAGCCCCAGCATTTT
TRBD1,TRBJ2-2,TRBV7-2,.,CASSLMGQLNTGELFF,TGTGCCAGCAGCTTAATGGGACAGTTGAACACCGGGGAGCTGTTTTTT
.,TRBJ1-2,TRBV6-1,few,CASSRTAGYGYTF,TGTGCCAGCAGTCGGACCGCGGGCTATGGCTACACCTTC
.,TRBJ1-2,TRBV15,.,CATSREFYGYTF,TGTGCCACCAGCAGAGAGTTTTATGGCTACACCTTC
.,TRBJ2-4,TRBV20-1,.,CSARESAAIVGLGKNIQYF,TGCAGTGCTAGAGAATCGGCAGCAATAGTCGGTTTGGGCAAAAACATTCAGTACTTC
TRBD1,TRBJ1-5,TRBV7-2,.,CASSPDRAGQPQHF,TGTGCCAGCAGCCCTGACAGGGCAGGGCAGCCCCAGCATTTT
.,TRBJ1-6,TRBV10-2,.,CASSAPPGGSPLHF,TGCGCCAGCAGTGCTCCGCCGGGCGGTTCACCCCTCCACTTT
.,TRBJ2-2,TRBV20-1,.,CSARLANTGELFF,TGCAGTGCTAGACTAGCTAACACCGGGGAGCTGTTTTTT
.,TRBJ2-3,TRBV4-3,.,CASSPTSIAATDTQYF,TGCGCCAGCAGCCCCACTAGTATAGCGGCCACAGATACGCAGTATTTT
.,TRBJ2-2,TRBV6-4,.,CASSVEPAFELFF,TGTGCCAGCAGTGTCGAGCCAGCCTTCGAGCTGTTTTTT
TRBD1,TRBJ1-2,TRBV20-1,.,CSAERTGSGNYGYTF,TGCAGTGCTGAACGGACAGGGAGTGGAAACTATGGCTACACCTTC
.,TRBJ1-5,TRBV9,.,CASSVDQGNQPQHF,TGTGCCAGCAGCGTAGATCAGGGGAATCAGCCCCAGCATTTT
TRBD1,TRBJ1-1,TRBV11-2,once,CASTPGTVNTEAFF,TGTGCCAGCACCCCCGGGACAGTGAACACTGAAGCTTTCTTT
.,TRBJ1-1,TRBV5-1,few,CASRIGTMNTEAFF,TGCGCCAGCAGAATTGGGACCATGAACACTGAAGCTTTCTTT
.,TRBJ2-3,TRBV6-1,.,CASRVGPTDTQYF,TGTGCCAGCAGGGTTGGGCCCACAGATACGCAGTATTTT
TRBD2,TRBJ2-1,TRBV20-1,few,CSARAGGHYNEQFF,TGCAGTGCCCGAGCGGGAGGCCACTACAATGAGCAGTTCTTC
.,TRBJ1-2,TRBV4-2,.,CASSQDLKYGYTF,TGTGCCAGCAGCCAAGATCTGAAGTATGGCTACACCTTC
.,TRBJ1-2,TRBV19,.,CAITLPGGGGGYTF,TGTGCCATTACTCTACCTGGCGGAGGCGGTGGCTACACCTTC
.,TRBJ1-1,TRBV20-1,.,CSARAGTYDTEAFF,TGCAGTGCTAGAGCCGGGACTTATGACACTGAAGCTTTCTTT
.,TRBJ1-2,TRBV19,.,CASSTRGATGYTF,TGTGCCAGTAGTACGCGGGGGGCCACTGGCTACACCTTC
.,TRBJ2-1,TRBV7-2,.,CASSPGPREEQFF,TGTGCCAGCAGCCCGGGACCTCGAGAGGAGCAGTTCTTC
.,TRBJ2-5,TRBV11-2,.,CASSLESLSETQYF,TGTGCCAGCAGCTTAGAAAGCTTGTCGGAGACCCAGTACTTC
.,TRBJ1-1,TRBV20-1,.,CSARSWTSNTEAFF,TGCAGTGCTAGATCCTGGACCTCGAACACTGAAGCTTTCTTT
.,TRBJ1-2,TRBV7-9,.,CASSLAVGANYGYTF,TGTGCCAGCAGCTTAGCCGTCGGGGCTAACTATGGCTACACCTTC
.,TRBJ2-3,TRBV10-1,.,CASSPRWGPGDTQYF,TGCGCCAGCAGCCCCCGATGGGGGCCAGGAGATACGCAGTATTTT
.,TRBJ1-5,TRBV20-1,.,CSADQPQHF,TGCAGTGCCGATCAGCCCCAGCATTTT
.,TRBJ2-3,TRBV20-1,.,CSARSGTSTDTQYF,TGCAGTGCTCGTAGCGGAACTAGCACAGATACGCAGTATTTT
.,TRBJ2-5,TRBV12-3/TRBV12-4,.,CASSPDLGSPETQYF,TGTGCCAGCAGTCCCGACTTAGGGAGTCCGGAGACCCAGTACTTC
TRBD1,TRBJ1-1,TRBV6-1,few,CASRQTPRTGSRETEAFF,TGTGCCAGCAGACAAACCCCGAGGACAGGGTCCCGAGAGACTGAAGCTTTCTTT
TRBD1,TRBJ2-7,TRBV6-5,.,CASSYSYTPGTEAYEQYF,TGTGCCAGCAGTTACTCCTACACCCCCGGGACAGAAGCCTACGAGCAGTACTTC
.,TRBJ2-5,TRBV7-2,.,CASSLARALRETQYF,TGTGCCAGCAGCTTAGCGCGCGCATTACGGGAGACCCAGTACTTC
.,TRBJ2-7,TRBV20-1,.,CSARGGQNPAKGQYF,TGCAGTGCTAGGGGCGGACAGAATCCCGCCAAGGGGCAGTACTTC
.,TRBJ1-6,TRBV20-1,.,CSARALKTGLSSYNSPLHF,TGCAGTGCTAGAGCGTTAAAGACAGGCCTGAGCTCCTATAATTCACCCCTCCACTTT
TRBD2,TRBJ2-3,TRBV30,.,CAWKGGRAGDTQYF,TGTGCCTGGAAAGGCGGGAGGGCCGGAGATACGCAGTATTTT
.,TRBJ2-5,TRBV6-5,.,CASSYRMRRESETQYF,TGTGCCAGCAGTTACCGGATGAGGAGGGAGTCGGAGACCCAGTACTTC
TRBD1,TRBJ1-6,TRBV7-6,.,CASSRFAGTGDKNSPLHF,TGTGCCAGCAGCCGATTCGCGGGGACAGGGGATAAGAATTCACCCCTCCACTTT
.,TRBJ2-3,TRBV11-2,.,CASSLGLPAPHENF,TGTGCCAGCAGCTTAGGACTTCCGGCCCCTCACGAGAATTTT
TRBD1,TRBJ2-7,TRBV2,once,CASSNQGQGASEQYF,TGTGCCAGCAGTAATCAGGGACAGGGGGCATCCGAGCAGTACTTC
.,TRBJ1-2,TRBV28,.,CASSLRSPGASFGYTF,TGTGCCAGCAGTTTACGCTCGCCGGGGGCCTCTTTTGGTTACACCTTC
.,TRBJ2-3,TRBV27,.,CASRTYSTDTQYF,TGTGCCAGCAGAACCTACAGCACAGATACGCAGTATTTT
.,TRBJ1-2,TRBV30,.,CAWRGGAENNYGYTF,TGTGCCTGGAGGGGAGGGGCAGAAAATAACTATGGCTACACCTTC
.,TRBJ1-1,TRBV6-2/TRBV6-3,few,CASSYGGAGRGTEAFF,TGTGCCAGCAGTTACGGTGGGGCCGGACGCGGGACTGAAGCTTTCTTT
TRBD2,TRBJ2-3,TRBV20-1,once,CSARAPLAGTDTQYF,TGCAGTGCTAGAGCCCCGCTAGCGGGGACAGATACGCAGTATTTT